This TCR beta chain originates from a study of T cell responses to AZD1222 COVID-19 vaccine. Study-wide results and limits: Donors, mostly white British, included more females; clonal diversity was possibly underestimated.

Of note for this clone: Its target is unknown.

Some clones are missing from TCRdb's copy, which holds only in-frame ones; the method was immunoSEQ multiplex PCR. The repertoire holds under 200,000 clones, 91% seen once, with 1.9% in the top ten. The TCR sequence derives from an adult in good health. The source material was peripheral blood, sampled on day 0 of AZD1222 vaccination.

The chain's CDR3 is CASSHNLGQAAGNEQFF. In DNA, the CDR3 is TGTGCCAGCAGCCACAACCTGGGACAGGCCGCTGGGAATGAGCAGTTCTTC. The chain is built from TRBV7-8 and TRBJ2-1; 8 bases agree with TRBD1. The germline gives CDR1 SGHVS, CDR2 FQNEAQ. J was trimmed by 7 bases and V by 5 bases; bases with no gene match: 16. The CDR3 runs 17 residues. The full variable domain, its missing parts supplied by reference TRBV7-8 and TRBJ2-1, is GAGVSQSPRYKVAKRGQDVALRCDPISGHVSLFWYQQALGQGPEFLTYFQNEAQLDKSGLPSDRFFAERPEGSVSTLKIQRTQQEDSAVYLCASSHNLGQAAGNEQFFGPGTRLTVL.